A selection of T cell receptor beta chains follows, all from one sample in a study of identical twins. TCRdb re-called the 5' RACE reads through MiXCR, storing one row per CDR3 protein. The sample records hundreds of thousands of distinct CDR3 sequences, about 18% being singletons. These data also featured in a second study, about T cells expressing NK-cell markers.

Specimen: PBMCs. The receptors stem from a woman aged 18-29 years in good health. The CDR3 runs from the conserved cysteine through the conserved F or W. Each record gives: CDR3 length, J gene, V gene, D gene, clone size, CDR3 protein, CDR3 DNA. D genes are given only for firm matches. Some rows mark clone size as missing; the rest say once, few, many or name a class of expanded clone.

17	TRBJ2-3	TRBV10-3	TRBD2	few	CAISGAGANPSTDTQYF	TGTGCCATCAGTGGAGCGGGGGCGAACCCTAGCACAGATACGCAGTATTTT
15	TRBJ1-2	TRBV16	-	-	CASSQLGTANYGYTF	TGTGCCAGCAGCCAATTAGGAACAGCTAACTATGGCTACACCTTC
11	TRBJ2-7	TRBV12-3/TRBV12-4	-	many	CASSLGSEQYF	TGTGCCAGCAGCTTGGGAAGCGAGCAGTACTTC
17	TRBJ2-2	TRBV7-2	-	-	CASTARGLRDSFGELFF	TGTGCCAGCACCGCACGCGGGCTTCGGGATAGTTTCGGGGAGCTGTTTTTT
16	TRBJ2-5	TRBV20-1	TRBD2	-	CSASHSSGGRQETQYF	TGCAGTGCTAGCCATTCTAGCGGAGGGAGACAAGAGACCCAGTACTTC
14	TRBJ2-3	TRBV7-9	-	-	CASSLAPAGQTEYF	TGTGCCAGCAGCTTAGCGCCGGCAGGGCAAACGGAGTATTTT
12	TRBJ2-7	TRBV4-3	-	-	CASSQGADEQYF	TGCGCCAGCAGCCAAGGAGCGGACGAGCAGTACTTC
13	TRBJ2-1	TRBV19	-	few	CASRRGVHNEQFF	TGTGCCAGTAGAAGGGGGGTCCACAATGAGCAGTTCTTC
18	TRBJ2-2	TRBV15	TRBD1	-	CATSSTGQGARSTGELFF	TGTGCCACCAGCAGTACAGGACAGGGGGCGCGGAGCACCGGGGAGCTGTTTTTT
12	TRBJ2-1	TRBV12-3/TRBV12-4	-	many	CASSQRGNEQFF	TGTGCCAGCAGTCAAAGGGGAAATGAGCAGTTCTTC
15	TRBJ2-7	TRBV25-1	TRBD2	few	CASSELAGGSHEQYF	TGTGCCAGCAGTGAATTAGCGGGAGGATCCCACGAGCAGTACTTC
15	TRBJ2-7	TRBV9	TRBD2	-	CASSSAGGVAYEQYF	TGTGCCAGCAGCTCAGCGGGGGGGGTGGCGTACGAGCAGTACTTC
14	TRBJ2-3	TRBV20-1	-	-	CSAGVAGLTDTQYF	TGCAGTGCTGGAGTGGCGGGGCTCACAGATACGCAGTATTTT
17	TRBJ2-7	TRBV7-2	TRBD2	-	CASSSRIRTSGSPEQYF	TGTGCCAGCAGCTCCCGGATCCGGACTAGCGGGAGTCCCGAGCAGTACTTC
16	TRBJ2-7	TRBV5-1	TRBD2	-	CASSLFGGADSYEQYF	TGCGCCAGCAGCCTTTTCGGGGGGGCGGACTCCTACGAGCAGTACTTC
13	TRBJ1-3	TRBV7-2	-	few	CASSFPSRNTIYF	TGTGCCAGCAGCTTCCCCTCGAGGAACACCATATATTTT
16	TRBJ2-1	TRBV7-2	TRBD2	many	CASSPRLAGGNNEQFF	TGTGCCAGCAGCCCGAGGCTAGCGGGAGGGAACAATGAGCAGTTCTTC
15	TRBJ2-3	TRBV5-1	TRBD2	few	CASSLTGGSGDTQYF	TGCGCCAGCAGCTTGACGGGAGGGTCCGGAGATACGCAGTATTTT
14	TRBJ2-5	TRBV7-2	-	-	CASSFSVRQETQYF	TGTGCCAGCAGCTTTTCCGTGAGGCAGGAGACCCAGTACTTC
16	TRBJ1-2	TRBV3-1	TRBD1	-	CASSPLSGTEVYGYTF	TGTGCCAGCAGCCCTTTATCCGGGACAGAGGTCTACGGCTACACCTTC
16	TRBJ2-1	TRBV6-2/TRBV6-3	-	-	CASNSWGAGTYNEQFF	TGTGCCAGCAACTCCTGGGGGGCAGGGACCTACAATGAGCAGTTCTTC
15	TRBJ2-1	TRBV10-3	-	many	CAISARGTSYNEQFF	TGTGCCATCAGTGCCCGTGGGACGAGTTACAATGAGCAGTTCTTC
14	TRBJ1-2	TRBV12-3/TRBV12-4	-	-	CASSLRAGLYGYTF	TGTGCCAGCAGTTTAAGGGCAGGGCTATATGGCTACACCTTC
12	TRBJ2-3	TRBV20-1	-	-	CSQRGLSDTQYF	TGCAGCCAGAGAGGCCTTTCAGATACGCAGTATTTT
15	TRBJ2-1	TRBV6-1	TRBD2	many	CASRRLAGRYNEQFF	TGTGCCAGCAGGCGACTAGCGGGGAGGTACAATGAGCAGTTCTTC
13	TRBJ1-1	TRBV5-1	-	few	CASRDTGNTEAFF	TGCGCCAGCAGGGATACAGGGAACACTGAAGCTTTCTTT
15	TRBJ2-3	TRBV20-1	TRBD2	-	CSARSLAEPTDTQYF	TGCAGTGCTAGAAGCCTAGCGGAACCCACAGATACGCAGTATTTT
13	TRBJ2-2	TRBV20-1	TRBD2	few	CSVGEGATGELFF	TGCAGTGTCGGGGAGGGAGCCACCGGGGAGCTGTTTTTT
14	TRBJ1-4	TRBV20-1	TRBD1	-	CSAARQGAFEKLFF	TGCAGTGCTGCGCGACAGGGGGCGTTTGAAAAACTGTTTTTT
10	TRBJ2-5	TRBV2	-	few	CASSTSLQYF	TGTGCCAGCAGTACCAGTTTACAGTACTTC
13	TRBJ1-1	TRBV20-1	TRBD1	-	CSAFTGADTEAFF	TGCAGTGCCTTTACAGGGGCAGACACTGAAGCTTTCTTT
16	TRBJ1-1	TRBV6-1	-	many	CASYPRGLMVNTEAFF	TGTGCCAGTTACCCCCGGGGGCTAATGGTGAACACTGAAGCTTTCTTT
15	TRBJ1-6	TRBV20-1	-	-	CSARVGFGGNSPLHF	TGCAGTGCTAGAGTTGGGTTTGGAGGGAATTCACCCCTCCACTTT
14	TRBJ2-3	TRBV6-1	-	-	CASSLLDSTDTQYF	TGTGCCAGCAGCCTCTTAGACAGTACAGATACGCAGTATTTT
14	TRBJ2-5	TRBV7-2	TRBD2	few	CASSTLAGAETQYF	TGTGCCAGCAGCACTTTAGCGGGGGCGGAGACCCAGTACTTC
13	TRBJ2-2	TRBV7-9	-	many	CASSLGRSGELFF	TGTGCCAGCAGCTTAGGAAGGTCCGGGGAGCTGTTTTTT
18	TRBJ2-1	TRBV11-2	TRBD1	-	CASSPGTGWGSAYNEQFF	TGTGCCAGCAGTCCTGGGACAGGATGGGGTTCAGCCTACAATGAGCAGTTCTTC
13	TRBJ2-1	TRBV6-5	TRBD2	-	CASSYSFRDYRIF	TGTGCCAGCAGTTACTCTTTTCGGGACTATCGGATCTTC
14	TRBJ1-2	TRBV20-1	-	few	CSARDPLTAYGYTF	TGCAGTGCTAGAGATCCACTCACGGCCTATGGCTACACCTTC
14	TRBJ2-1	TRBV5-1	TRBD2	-	CASSPPGLAEEQFF	TGCGCCAGCAGCCCCCCGGGACTAGCCGAAGAGCAGTTCTTC
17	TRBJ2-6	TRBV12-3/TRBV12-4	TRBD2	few	CASSLKAGVGGANVLTF	TGTGCCAGCAGTTTAAAAGCGGGAGTGGGTGGGGCCAACGTCCTGACTTTC
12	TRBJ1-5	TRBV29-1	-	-	CSAGDGDQPQHF	TGCAGCGCCGGGGACGGGGATCAGCCCCAGCATTTT
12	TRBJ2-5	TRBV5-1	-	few	CASSVLQETQYF	TGCGCCAGCAGCGTCCTTCAAGAGACCCAGTACTTC
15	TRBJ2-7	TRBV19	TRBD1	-	CASSIRTGGVYEQYF	TGTGCCAGTAGTATCCGGACAGGGGGCGTTTACGAGCAGTACTTC
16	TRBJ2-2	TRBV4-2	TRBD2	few	CASSPSGSPNTGELFF	TGTGCCAGCAGCCCAAGCGGGAGCCCGAACACCGGGGAGCTGTTTTTT
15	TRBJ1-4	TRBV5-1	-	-	CASSRSPGEEVKLFF	TGCGCCAGCAGCCGATCCCCCGGCGAAGAAGTGAAACTGTTTTTT
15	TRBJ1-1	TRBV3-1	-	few	CASSQEGGANTEAFF	TGTGCCAGCAGCCAAGAAGGGGGGGCGAACACTGAAGCTTTCTTT
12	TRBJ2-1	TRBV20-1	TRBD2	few	CRAREGQGEQFF	TGCAGAGCGCGGGAGGGCCAGGGTGAGCAGTTCTTC
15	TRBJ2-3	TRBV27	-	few	CASRIWGAGTDTQYF	TGTGCCAGCAGGATATGGGGGGCCGGCACAGATACGCAGTATTTT
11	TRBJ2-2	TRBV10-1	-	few	CASSDGTELFF	TGCGCCAGCAGTGACGGCACGGAGCTGTTTTTT
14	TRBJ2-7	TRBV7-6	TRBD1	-	CASSLGDRGVEQYF	TGTGCCAGCAGCTTAGGGGACAGGGGGGTAGAGCAGTACTTC
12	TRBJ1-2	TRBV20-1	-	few	CSAGARDYGYTF	TGCAGTGCGGGGGCCAGGGATTATGGCTACACCTTC